The text below deals with one T cell receptor beta chain. Its antigen target is currently unknown. No clone much larger than this one lies a single base away; base qualities are absent. What this sample's time point label stands for: baseline before first vaccination. Vaccinee samples were obtained from the UK trials COV001 and COV002, which included a single-blind randomized controlled phase 2/3 trial of AZD1222 (ChAdOx1 nCoV-19) in healthy adults. For TCRbeta chain sequencing, PBMC samples were collected from trial participants at day 0 and at day 28 after the second dose. Based on the germline V gene, the CDR1 and CDR2 sequences are SNHLY and FYNNEI. The CDR3 numbers 15 residues from cysteine through phenylalanine. The kept DNA is CDR3 alone, 45 bases in frame from the first base. V is reduced by 6 bases and J by 3 bases, leaving a spacing of 15 bases between them. The CDR3 regions of human TCRbeta chains were analyzed by immunosequencing. In the paper's pipeline: TCRs in the repertoires were compared against a reference library of SARS-CoV-2-specific TCRs that had been generated with the MIRA antigen-specificity platform. Breadth meant the fraction of unique TCRs that were SARS-CoV-2-associated, whereas depth meant the fraction of total T cells that were SARS-CoV-2-associated. Using the MIRA data, each spike-specific TCR was mapped to the spike region that the TCR reacts to and placed in a CD4 or CD8 class. Log10-transformed breadth and depth values were compared by one-way ANOVA with Sidak's multiple comparisons tests. TCRdb stores this immuneACCESS table with in-frame sequences only. Part of the clones is absent; in the studies checked, under half of the shortfall reflects unresolved V genes, and no reason is known for the rest. Clone size and V and J calls were adopted from that table, with D and trimming inferred from the DNA. For this sample the table gives around 170,000 clones, of which about 91% were detected only once. Approximately 4% of the sample is held by the ten biggest clonotypes.

This sample was taken from a study of T cell responses to AZD1222 COVID-19 vaccine listed by TCRdb under 2021. Concerning the study at large: Because spike-specific TCR depth and breadth did not differ between the two schedules, AZD1222 recipients who got a second dose at roughly 4 weeks were pooled with those who got a second dose at roughly 12 weeks. Enrollment into the trials was organized by age into subgroups of 18-55, 56-69 and 70-plus years, and those subgroups contained roughly 140, 27 and 60 TCR-sequenced participants, respectively. A total of 233 trial participants underwent TCR sequencing, of whom about 200 received two doses of AZD1222 and about 25 received two doses of the MenACWY control vaccine.

What the research found in general, with its limitations: Participants were mostly white British and included more females than males, and it was suggested by the authors that clonal diversity may have been underestimated. In the small 56-69-year group, the increase in depth fell short of significance, most likely because of low power. Reportedly, almost half of the unique spike-specific TCRs recognized epitopes lying outside the regions that are mutated in the B.1.351 and B.1.1.7 variants. Only six AZD1222 recipients were SARS-CoV-2 seropositive at baseline, limiting conclusions about previously exposed vaccinees. The vaccine-associated CD4 TCRs covered the entire spike protein, and the dominant responses fell in regions 160-218 and 743-854. No day 14 peak-response samples were available, so repertoires were characterized only after the peak T cell response. After two AZD1222 doses, spike-specific TCR breadth and depth were significantly higher than at day 0 and than in MenACWY recipients.

The sample consisted of peripheral blood, taken on day 0 of AZD1222 vaccination. Recombination connected TRBV2 to TRBJ2-1, with no D gene named confidently. This TCR was sampled from an adult in good health. The CDR3 reads CASSVYYSIYNEQFF. The nucleotides are TGTGCCAGCAGCGTTTACTACTCCATCTACAATGAGCAGTTCTTC.